This T cell receptor (beta chain) was sequenced in a study of T cells in Graves' hyperthyroidism and ophthalmopathy. The study, taken as a whole, reports: Ophthalmopathy was identified by the model a median 6.5 months ahead of onset. Most thyroid clonotypes expanded above 0.001 were also detected in blood.

Fresh 10 ml peripheral blood yielded PBMCs. What was amplified from RNA transcripts were TCR beta CDR3 regions. During a first-round RT-PCR of the TCR CDR3, the HTBI primer set was used. Using its own MiXCR run on the multiplex PCR reads, TCRdb lists one record per CDR3 protein. The top ten hold just under 40% of the sample, which has 330,000 or so distinct CDR3 sequences, about 19% seen once. A note on this clonotype: Its matching antigen is unknown.

Specimen: blood. The receptor was derived from a man in his fifties or sixties with Graves' ophthalmopathy.

CDR3 loop: CASSPTGVAGGRADTQYF. CDR3 in DNA: TGTGCCAGTAGCCCGACGGGAGTTGCGGGAGGTCGGGCAGATACGCAGTATTTT. V is TRBV19 and J is TRBJ2-3; 8 nucleotides match TRBD2. Germline assignment: CDR1 LNHDA and CDR2 SQIVND (reference sequence). The V segment lost 6 bases and the J segment 4 bases; nucleotides outside the gene matches: 18. The CDR3 has 18 amino acids.